This record concerns one TCR beta chain sequence. Antigen: not known. The J segment lost 3 bases and the V segment lost 5 bases, leaving 9 bases of the junction unmatched. This CDR3 comprises 15 residues. CDR1 and CDR2 from the germline V gene are LNHDA and SQIVND (reference sequence). It was 200 ng DNA, around 33,000 T cell genomes, that sorted-subset replicate PCRs used. The repertoire was sequenced with immunoSEQ multiplex PCR; TCRdb's copy has only in-frame clones and lacks some. The top ten hold approximately 0.11% of the sample, which has fewer than 700,000 clones, roughly 95% seen once. Selected positively for CCR7 and CD45RO-negative, naive CD8 cells excluded terminally differentiated effector memory CD45RA+ cells. This specimen belongs to a study of shared clonotypes between healthy human individuals. Study-wide findings and caveats: Of the naive CD4 clonotypes, around 5% were shared across several donors. It was the few donors that limited the genetic and exposure-history diversity represented.

The V and J genes are TRBV19 and TRBJ1-2; TRBD1 aligns across 7 bases. Sequenced: naive CD8+ T cells sorted from blood. The clonotype comes from a woman in her twenties or thirties in good health. CDR3 DNA sequence: TGTGCCAGTAGTGCAGGACAGGTTTTGGACTATGGCTACACCTTC. This sequence encodes CASSAGQVLDYGYTF.